This entry is about one T cell receptor (beta chain). Antigen unknown. This CDR3 is 14 amino acids long. The germline V and J ends were trimmed by 4 bases and 6 bases, with 12 bases remaining between them. Germline CDR1 MGHRA, CDR2 YSYEKL. This sample was taken from a study of neoadjuvant anti-PD-1 for oral cavity cancer. Study background: Nivolumab at 3 mg/kg was mostly given biweekly, three to four doses, pre-surgery. Patients without progression got a fourth dose around day 43.

The study, taken as a whole, reports: Each response group had just a few patients in TCR analyses.

These newly diagnosed stage II-IVA oral cavity squamous cell carcinoma patients had no prior systemic or radiation treatment. The data were produced by immunoSEQ multiplex PCR, yet TCRdb's version contains in-frame clones alone and is incomplete. The sample carries about 14,000 clones, roughly two thirds recorded once. Sequences were derived from PBMCs, sampled before nivolumab (anti-PD-1) treatment. This receptor was taken from a person between 35 and 79 years old with oral cavity squamous cell carcinoma. The chain is built from TRBV4-1 and TRBJ1-4; D not resolved. The CDR3 bases are TGCGCCAGCAGCCGAGGGCCATCGGATGAAAAACTGTTTTTT. It specifies CASSRGPSDEKLFF.